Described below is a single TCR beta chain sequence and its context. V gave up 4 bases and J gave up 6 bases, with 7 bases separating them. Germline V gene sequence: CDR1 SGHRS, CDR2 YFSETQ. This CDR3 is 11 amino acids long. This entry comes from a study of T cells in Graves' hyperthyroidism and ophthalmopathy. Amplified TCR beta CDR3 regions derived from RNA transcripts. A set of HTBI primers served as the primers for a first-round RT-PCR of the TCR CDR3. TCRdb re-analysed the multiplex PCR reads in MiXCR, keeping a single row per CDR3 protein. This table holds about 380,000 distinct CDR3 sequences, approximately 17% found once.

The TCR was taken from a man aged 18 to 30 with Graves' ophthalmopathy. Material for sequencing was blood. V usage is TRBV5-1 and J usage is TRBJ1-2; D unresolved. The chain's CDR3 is CASSASNGYTF. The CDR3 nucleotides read TGCGCCAGCAGCGCCTCAAATGGCTACACCTTC.